What follows are 27 T cell receptor beta chains derived from one specimen sequenced in a study of CD8 T cells in ankylosing spondylitis. TCRdb reanalysed the 5' RACE reads using MiXCR and keeps one entry per CDR3 protein. The table lists 100,000 to 150,000 distinct CDR3 sequences, 7% of them singletons. Sequencing was carried out using blood, either unsorted or a sorted T cell fraction (not recorded which). Receptors were obtained from a male donor with ankylosing spondylitis or in good health (not recorded which).

The table lists this clonotype with a few counts. This chain links TRBV20-1 with TRBJ2-3; 12 bases fit TRBD2. With 3 bases clipped from V and 6 bases from J, the junction kept 13 bases outside the gene matches. The CDR3 sequence is 17 residues long. Germline assignment: CDR1 DFQATT and CDR2 SNEGSKA (reference sequence). The CDR3 DNA follows: TGCAGTGCTAGGCCCTCCTCTAGCGGGAGGGCAACTGATACGCAGTATTTT. This sequence encodes CSARPSSSGRATDTQYF.

This clonotype was counted ten times or more. The chain recombines TRBV28 with TRBJ2-3; D uncertain. Trimming cost V 6 bases and J 4 bases, with 8 bases left between them. The CDR3 has 12 amino acids. Per germline, CDR1 MDHEN and CDR2 SYDVKM. DNA of the CDR3: TGTGCCAGCAGCGAATCTGCAGATACGCAGTATTTT. Translated, it gives CASSESADTQYF.

This clonotype appeared many times. This chain joins TRBV11-2 and TRBJ2-5; weak D call: TRBD2 (6 bases). The length of the CDR3 is 12 residues. V was clipped by 2 bases and J by 5 bases, with 6 bases between them. CDR1 is SGHAT, CDR2 FQNNGV, per germline. In DNA form, the CDR3 reads TGTGCCAGCAGCTTAAGCGGGGAGACCCAGTACTTC. Protein sequence: CASSLSGETQYF.

Ten or more counts support this clonotype. The chain couples TRBV29-1 to TRBJ2-7; D is undetermined. V dropped 7 bases and J dropped 2 bases, with 9 bases sitting between them. This CDR3 contains 11 residues. Per the germline V gene, CDR1 is SQVTM and CDR2 is ANQGSEA. CDR3 amino acids: CSALGTYEQYF. The CDR3 nucleotides read TGCAGCGCCTTAGGGACCTACGAGCAGTACTTC.

A remark on this clonotype: A read error may explain this, as a much larger clone is one base away. The chain combines TRBV5-1 with TRBJ1-2; possibly TRBD1 for D (5 bases). This CDR3 contains 12 residues. From germline, CDR1 is SGHRS and CDR2 YFSETQ. The CDR3 protein is CASSFAGPGYPF. In DNA, the CDR3 is TGCGCCAGCAGCTTTGCGGGGCCTGGCTACCCCTTC.

This clonotype has ten or more counts. V usage is TRBV5-1 and J usage is TRBJ1-5, with D possibly matching TRBD1 (6 bases). The CDR3 is 14 amino acids. The V gene lost 0 bases and the J gene lost 4 bases, with 8 bases spanning the gap. Germline CDR1 is SGHRS and CDR2 is YFSETQ. CDR3 sequence (DNA): TGCGCCAGCAGCTTGGGGGGGGCTAATCAGCCCCAGCATTTT. Its protein is CASSLGGANQPQHF.

The chain couples TRBV29-1 to TRBJ1-1, with 7 bases identical to TRBD1. The CDR3 runs to 13 residues. V lost 7 bases, J lost 3 bases, and 8 bases stayed unmatched. Germline V gives CDR1 SQVTM, CDR2 ANQGSEA. The CDR3 loop reads CSADPGQYTEAFF. CDR3 in DNA: TGCAGCGCGGATCCGGGACAGTACACTGAAGCTTTCTTT.

This clonotype was observed many times. The J gene is TRBJ2-5, the V gene TRBV7-8, with no clear D. There are 15 residues in the CDR3. Germline V gives CDR1 SGHVS, CDR2 FQNEAQ. V was trimmed by 1 base and J by 2 bases, leaving 11 bases between them. The CDR3 is CASSLVSLRQETQYF. For the CDR3, the DNA is TGTGCCAGCAGCTTAGTCTCCTTGAGGCAAGAGACCCAGTACTTC.

This clonotype was seen many times. The V and J genes are TRBV7-2 and TRBJ2-2; D is undetermined. Trimming left V 3 bases short and J 3 bases short, with 8 bases between. CDR1 and CDR2 from the germline V gene are SGHTA and FQGNSA. The CDR3 consists of 14 residues. As DNA, the CDR3 is TGTGCCAGCAGCTTGAACACCTACACCGGGGAGCTGTTTTTT. As protein: CASSLNTYTGELFF.

This clonotype was detected ten times or more. V is TRBV12-3 or TRBV12-4 and J is TRBJ1-6; no clear D gene. V lost 3 bases, J lost 4 bases, and 7 bases lay in between. This CDR3 has 14 residues. The CDR3 sequence: CASSFDNYNSPLHF. The CDR3 nucleotides are TGTGCCAGCAGTTTTGACAATTATAATTCACCCCTCCACTTT.

This clonotype has at least ten counts. The V and J genes are TRBV12-3 or TRBV12-4 and TRBJ1-4; D is possibly TRBD1 (5 bases). With 3 bases removed from V and 0 bases from J, the gap between germline ends came to 8 bases. This CDR3 contains 15 residues. This CDR3 is CASSFAGATNEKLFF. CDR3 nucleotides: TGTGCCAGCAGTTTTGCGGGGGCAACTAATGAAAAACTGTTTTTT.

This clonotype was detected many times. V is TRBV5-1 and J is TRBJ1-1, with D hard to call. The germline gives CDR1 SGHRS, CDR2 YFSETQ. Trimming pared 5 bases from V and 1 base from J, leaving 9 bases between. This CDR3 comprises 13 residues. The CDR3 DNA sequence: TGCGCCAGCAGGGATTTAGCGAACACTGAAGCTTTCTTT. This sequence encodes CASRDLANTEAFF.

This clonotype was seen at least ten times. The rearrangement links TRBV7-2 to TRBJ2-2, with 7 bases matching TRBD2. V was clipped by 6 bases and J by 4 bases; unmatched bases: 5. CDR1 and CDR2 from the germline V gene are SGHTA and FQGNSA. The CDR3 has 14 amino acids. CDR3 residues: CASRSGGGTGELFF. CDR3 DNA: TGTGCCAGCAGGTCGGGGGGAGGCACCGGGGAGCTGTTTTTT.

There are many counts of this clonotype. This chain uses TRBV12-3 or TRBV12-4 with TRBJ2-1; no clear D. Trimming took 2 bases from V and 6 from J, leaving 8 bases between them. The CDR3 extends over 13 amino acids. The CDR3 DNA follows: TGTGCCAGCAGTTTACGTCAGGTCAATGAGCAGTTCTTC. Amino acid sequence: CASSLRQVNEQFF.

This clonotype showed up just a few times. The chain combines TRBV7-2 with TRBJ2-3, with 11 bases aligning to TRBD2. Per the germline V gene, CDR1 is SGHTA and CDR2 is FQGNSA. The ends lost 0 bases at V and 5 bases at J; junction bases unmatched: 4. This CDR3 contains 16 residues. Here the CDR3 DNA reads TGTGCCAGCAGCTTAGCCCTAGCGGGGGGAGGAGATACGCAGTATTTT. Amino acids: CASSLALAGGGDTQYF. Filled out from reference TRBV7-2 and TRBJ2-3, the complete variable domain reads GAGVSQSPSNKVTEKGKDVELRCDPISGHTALYWYRQSLGQGLEFLIYFQGNSAPDKSGLPSDRFSAERTGGSVSTLTIQRTQQEDSAVYLCASSLALAGGGDTQYFGPGTRLTVL.

This clonotype was seen ten or more times. The chain carries TRBV12-3 or TRBV12-4 and TRBJ1-5, with D uncertain. There are 14 residues in the CDR3. The V end was cut by 3 bases, the J end by 0 bases, with 6 bases between. The CDR3 coding sequence is TGTGCCAGCAGTTTTGGATTTAGCAATCAGCCCCAGCATTTT. Translation gives CASSFGFSNQPQHF.

Many counts were recorded for this clonotype. The chain couples TRBV5-1 to TRBJ2-1; D perhaps matches TRBD2 (5 bases). Trimming removed 0 bases from V and 6 bases from J, with 10 bases in between. The CDR3 has 14 amino acids. Germline values: CDR1 SGHRS, CDR2 YFSETQ. CDR3 bases: TGCGCCAGCAGCTTGGGAGGGTCGATCAATGAGCAGTTCTTC. Translating gives CASSLGGSINEQFF.

This clonotype was found a few times. The chain couples TRBV12-3 or TRBV12-4 to TRBJ2-7; TRBD1 agrees at 7 bases. The CDR3 extends over 14 amino acids. V trimming: 4 bases; J trimming: 2 bases; junction bases outside the gene matches: 5. CDR3 bases: TGTGCCAGCAGTTCGGCAGGGGGTCCCTACGAGCAGTACTTC. It yields the protein CASSSAGGPYEQYF.

This clonotype was seen at least ten times. The CDR3 sequence is CASSEGPSSYEQYF. The CDR3 DNA reads TGTGCCAGCAGTGAGGGACCAAGCTCCTACGAGCAGTACTTC. This chain links TRBV6-1 with TRBJ2-7, with D perhaps matching TRBD1 or TRBD2 (5 bases each). The germline gives CDR1 MNHNS, CDR2 SASEGT. Trimming took 3 bases from V and 0 from J, leaving 9 bases between them. CDR3 size: 14 residues.

This clonotype was counted ten times or more. This chain joins TRBV15 and TRBJ2-7; D gene unclear. V was pared by 1 base and J by 2 bases, with 3 bases between. CDR3 size: 12 residues. Germline V CDR1 and CDR2: LNHNV, YYDKDF (reference sequence). The CDR3 DNA is TGTGCCACCAGCAGAGCGACCTACGAGCAGTACTTC. It translates to CATSRATYEQYF.

This clonotype was detected many times. In DNA, the CDR3 is TGTGCCAGCAGTGACCCTGCCGGGACTAGCCCAACCAGCCAAGAGACCCAGTACTTC. The encoded protein is CASSDPAGTSPTSQETQYF. The chain is built from TRBV25-1 and TRBJ2-5, with TRBD2 identical over 9 bases. This CDR3 is 19 amino acids long. V trimming: 3 bases; J trimming: 1 base; junction bases outside the gene matches: 15. Germline V CDR1 and CDR2: MGHDK, SYGVNS.

Ten or more counts support this clonotype. The chain joins TRBV24-1 to TRBJ2-1; 13 bases line up with TRBD2. The CDR3 is 20 amino acids. V shed 4 bases, J shed 0 bases, and the junction held 11 bases outside the gene matches. Germline values: CDR1 KGHDR, CDR2 SFDVKD. The chain's CDR3 is CATSDPTSGGDSSSYNEQFF. The CDR3 region has the DNA TGTGCCACCAGTGACCCCACTAGCGGGGGGGATTCAAGCTCCTACAATGAGCAGTTCTTC.

Turning to this clonotype: This may arise from a read error, as a much more abundant clone is one base away. The CDR3 ends on some other residue instead of the conserved phenylalanine or tryptophan, so this is likely a read error. V gene TRBV12-3 or TRBV12-4 combines with J gene TRBJ2-3; the D is unclear. V was clipped by 7 bases and J by 4 bases, with 3 bases between them. The CDR3 covers 10 residues. CDR3 in DNA: TGTGCCAGCACGCCAGATACGCAGTATTCT. This encodes CASTPDTQYS.

This clonotype was detected ten times or more. The chain carries TRBV28 and TRBJ2-1, with 14 bases that match TRBD2. The germline V gene encodes CDR1 MDHEN and CDR2 SYDVKM. CDR3 length: 14 residues. Trimming took 6 bases from V and 7 from J; bases not matched to a gene: 2. CDR3: CASRRTSGRNEQFF. DNA for the CDR3: TGTGCCAGCAGGAGGACTAGCGGGAGGAATGAGCAGTTCTTC. The full variable domain, its missing parts supplied by reference TRBV28 and TRBJ2-1, is DVKVTQSSRYLVKRTGEKVFLECVQDMDHENMFWYRQDPGLGLRLIYFSYDVKMKEKGDIPEGYSVSREKKERFSLILESASTNQTSMYLCASRRTSGRNEQFFGPGTRLTVL.

This clonotype was picked up many times. The chain joins TRBV12-3 or TRBV12-4 to TRBJ1-2; 7 bases line up with TRBD1. The CDR3 spans 13 residues. V gave up 7 bases and J gave up 6 bases; unmatched junction bases: 8. CDR3 nucleotide sequence: TGTGCCAGCAAACGAGACAGGGTCGATGGCTACACCTTC. Translation: CASKRDRVDGYTF.

This clonotype occurred many times. The CDR3 loop reads CASTPHGPAGVPGELFF. Here the CDR3 DNA reads TGTGCCAGCACCCCACACGGTCCAGCGGGAGTACCCGGGGAGCTGTTTTTT. This chain uses TRBV6-2 or TRBV6-3 with TRBJ2-2; 8 bases agree with TRBD2. CDR3 size: 17 residues. V lost 7 bases to trimming and J lost 6 bases; unmatched junction nucleotides: 16. Germline CDR1 MNHEY, CDR2 SVGEGT.

This clonotype was seen repeatedly, ten times or more. V gene TRBV7-2 combines with J gene TRBJ2-3; perhaps TRBD1 as D (5 bases). The CDR3 totals 16 residues. Germline lookup yields CDR1 SGHTA and CDR2 FQGNSA. Trimming removed 0 bases from V and 0 bases from J, with 10 bases in between. The CDR3 bases are TGTGCCAGCAGCTTAGCGCCCCGACAGAGCACAGATACGCAGTATTTT. Translating it yields CASSLAPRQSTDTQYF.